Shown below are 8 T cell receptor beta chains from a single sample sequenced in a study of T cells after yellow fever vaccination. TCRdb re-derived calls from the 5' RACE reads in MiXCR, one entry per CDR3 protein. The sample lists hundreds of thousands of distinct CDR3 sequences; about 13% were seen once. The sample in question was PBMCs, obtained on the day of the yellow fever booster vaccination. The receptors stem from a man aged 25-45 years who received the YFV17D yellow fever vaccine.

This clonotype was counted a few times. The chain couples TRBV5-8 to TRBJ1-5; unclear D gene. V lost 4 bases, J lost 0 bases, and 17 bases lay in between. CDR3 length: 17 residues. The V gene's germline CDR1 is SGHTS and CDR2 YDEGEE. CDR3 in DNA: TGTGCCAGCAGCCCCGGAGTATGGGTTAATAGCAATCAGCCCCAGCATTTT. This gives the protein CASSPGVWVNSNQPQHF. Full variable domain (outside the CDR3, taken from reference TRBV5-8 and TRBJ1-5): EAGVTQSPTHLIKTRGQQATLRCSPISGHTSVYWYQQALGLGLQFLLWYDEGEERNRGNFPPRFSGRQFPNYSSELNVNALELEDSALYLCASSPGVWVNSNQPQHFGDGTRLSIL.

This clonotype was counted between two and nine times. Its ends do not fully match the called genes, so a read error is possible. The chain couples TRBV28 to TRBJ2-7; D may be TRBD1 (7 bases). Germline values: CDR1 MDHEN, CDR2 SYDVKM. The CDR3 is made up of 12 amino acids. The CDR3 coding sequence is TGTGCCAGCTCACTGGAGGGGGCAAAGGAGGACTTC. It encodes CASSLEGAKEDF.

Here the CDR3 reads CASFSGPANTGELFF. The DNA for the CDR3 is TGCGCCAGCTTTAGCGGGCCTGCGAACACCGGGGAGCTGTTTTTT. This chain joins TRBV5-1 and TRBJ2-2; 7 nucleotides align to TRBD2. Germline CDR1 SGHRS, CDR2 YFSETQ. The CDR3 length is 15 residues. After removal of 7 bases from V and 0 bases from J, the junction contained 6 bases not matched to a gene.

This chain joins TRBV5-1 and TRBJ1-1; weak D call: TRBD1 (6 bases). Trimming took off 1 base at V and 6 bases at J, with 19 bases between the two ends. CDR1 and CDR2 (germline): SGHRS, YFSETQ. The CDR3 is made up of 16 amino acids. The CDR3 DNA reads as TGCGCCAGCAGCTTGTCTATAAGGACAGCTAACTCTGAAGCTTTCTTT. Encoded protein: CASSLSIRTANSEAFF.

This clonotype showed up just a few times. CDR3 coding DNA: TGTGCCAGTCCACAACCAGGACAGGGGAGAAGAGATACGCAGTATTTT. Translated: CASPQPGQGRRDTQYF. J is TRBJ2-3 and V is TRBV19, with 9 bases lining up with TRBD1. The CDR3 length is 16 residues. The V gene's germline CDR1 is LNHDA and CDR2 SQIVND (reference sequence). The V segment lost 8 bases and the J segment 5 bases; nucleotides outside the gene matches: 14.

This clonotype was seen only a few times. V gene TRBV7-2 combines with J gene TRBJ2-1, with D possibly being TRBD2 (6 bases). Between the trimmed V and J ends, which lost 3 bases and 4 bases, there was a span of 16 bases. CDR1 SGHTA and CDR2 FQGNSA come from the germline V gene. The CDR3 length is 16 residues. CDR3 sequence reads: CASSFWRDEIYNEQFF. The DNA for the CDR3 is TGTGCCAGCAGCTTTTGGCGGGATGAGATTTACAATGAGCAGTTCTTC.

The gene calls are TRBV20-1 and TRBJ2-7; D possibly corresponds to TRBD1 (5 bases). The CDR3 has 14 amino acids. CDR1 and CDR2 (germline): DFQATT, SNEGSKA (reference sequence). V lost 4 bases, J lost 0 bases, and 13 bases lay in between. The CDR3 DNA sequence: TGCAGTGCTAAACCTGGGGCAGTCTCCTACGAGCAGTACTTC. Protein: CSAKPGAVSYEQYF.

The chain combines TRBV19 with TRBJ2-2, with D perhaps matching TRBD1 (5 bases). V was clipped by 2 bases and J by 6 bases, with 16 bases between them. The CDR3 totals 16 residues. Germline V gene lookup returns CDR1 LNHDA and CDR2 SQIVND (reference sequence). In DNA, the CDR3 is TGTGCCAGTAGTATATTCTGGGCAGGGAAGGCCGGGGAGCTGTTTTTT. It encodes CASSIFWAGKAGELFF.